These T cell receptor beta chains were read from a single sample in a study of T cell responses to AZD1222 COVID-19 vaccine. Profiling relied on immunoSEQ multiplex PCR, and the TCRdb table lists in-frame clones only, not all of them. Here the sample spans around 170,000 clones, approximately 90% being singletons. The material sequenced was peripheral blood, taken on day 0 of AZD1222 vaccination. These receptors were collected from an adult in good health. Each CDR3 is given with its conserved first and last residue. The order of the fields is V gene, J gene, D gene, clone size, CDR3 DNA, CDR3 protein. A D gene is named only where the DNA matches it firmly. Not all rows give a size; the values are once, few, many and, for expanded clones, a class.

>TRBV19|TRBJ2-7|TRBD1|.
TGTGCCAGTCTACGACAGGGACAAAGCATCGACGAGCAGTACTTC
CASLRQGQSIDEQYF
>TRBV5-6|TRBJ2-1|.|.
TGTGCCAGCAGCTCCCGGGGACACTTAAACAATGAGCAGTTCTTC
CASSSRGHLNNEQFF
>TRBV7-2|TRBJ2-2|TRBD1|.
TGTGCCAGCAGCTTACGCAGACAGGGGGCGGCCGGGGAGCTGTTTTTT
CASSLRRQGAAGELFF
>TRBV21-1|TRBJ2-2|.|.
TGTGCCAGCAGCCGGGCTGACCGAGATATCGCGAACACCGGGGAGCTGTTTTTT
CASSRADRDIANTGELFF
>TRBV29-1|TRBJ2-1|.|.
TGCAGCGTTGAAGCGGGCCCTAGGTATGAGCAGTTCTTC
CSVEAGPRYEQFF
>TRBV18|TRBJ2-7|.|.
TGTGCCAGCTCACCGCAGCCCGGGACGGCGCTCCACGAGCAGTACTTC
CASSPQPGTALHEQYF
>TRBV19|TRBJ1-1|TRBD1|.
TGTGCCAGTAGTATCGGGACAGGGATGAACACTGAAGCTTTCTTT
CASSIGTGMNTEAFF
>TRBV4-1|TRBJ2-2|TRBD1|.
TGCGCCAGCACCCAGGGGGACAGGGGGAACACCGGGGAGCTGTTTTTT
CASTQGDRGNTGELFF
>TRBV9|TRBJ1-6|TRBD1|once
TGTGCCAGCAGCGTAGAGGGGGCGAGTAATTCACCCCTCCACTTT
CASSVEGASNSPLHF
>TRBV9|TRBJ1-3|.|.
TGTGCCAGCAGCCGCGGACGGAACTCTGGAAACACCATATATTTT
CASSRGRNSGNTIYF
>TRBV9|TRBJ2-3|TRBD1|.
TGTGCCAGCAGCGTAGGGGGGACAGGGGGCTTCTCAGATACGCAGTATTTT
CASSVGGTGGFSDTQYF
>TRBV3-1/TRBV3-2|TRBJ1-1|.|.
TGTGCCAGCAGCCCCCCCGGTGGCACTGAAGCTTTCTTT
CASSPPGGTEAFF
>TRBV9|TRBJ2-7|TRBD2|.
TGTGCCAGCAGCGTAGCGGATTCGGCCGCGGGGGGTACCTACGAGCAGTACTTC
CASSVADSAAGGTYEQYF
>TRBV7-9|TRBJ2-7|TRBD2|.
TGTGCCAGCAGCTCGGGACTAGCGGATTACGAGCAGTACTTC
CASSSGLADYEQYF
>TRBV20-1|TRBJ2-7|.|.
TGCGCCCGGGGGACGGATTACGAGCAGTACTTC
CARGTDYEQYF
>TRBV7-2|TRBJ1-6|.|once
TGTGCCAGCGGGATTGGGGGGATCTATAATTCACCCCTCCACTTT
CASGIGGIYNSPLHF
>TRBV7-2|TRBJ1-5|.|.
TGTGCCAGCAGCTTTCCAGGGAAGCGTCAGCCCCAGCATTTT
CASSFPGKRQPQHF
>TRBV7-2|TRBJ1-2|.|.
TGTGCCAGCAGCCCGGAAACAGGAAACTATGGCTACACCTTC
CASSPETGNYGYTF
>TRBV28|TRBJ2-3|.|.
TGTGCCAGCAGTTTCAATGTACAGTGGCTGAGCACAGATACGCAGTATTTT
CASSFNVQWLSTDTQYF
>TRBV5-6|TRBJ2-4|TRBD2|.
TGTGCCAGCAGCGCCCCGACTAGCGGGGGAGCCAAAAACATTCAGTACTTC
CASSAPTSGGAKNIQYF
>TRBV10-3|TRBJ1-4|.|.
TGTGCCATCAGTGAGCTCCAAAAGAGGGAAAAACTGTTTTTT
CAISELQKREKLFF
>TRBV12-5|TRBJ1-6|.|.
TGTGCTAGTGGTTTGGGAGTTTCACCCCTCCACTTT
CASGLGVSPLHF
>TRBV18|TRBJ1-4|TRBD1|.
TGTGCCAGCTCACTTGGACAGGCAGCAACTAATGAAAAACTGTTTTTT
CASSLGQAATNEKLFF
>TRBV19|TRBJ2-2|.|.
TGTGCCAGTAAGGCGGACACAAACACCGGGGAGCTGTTTTTT
CASKADTNTGELFF
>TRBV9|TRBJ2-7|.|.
TGTGCCAGCAGCTCCTTCACCCGAGGGGGGGAGCAGTACTTC
CASSSFTRGGEQYF
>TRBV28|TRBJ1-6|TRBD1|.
TGTGCCAGCAGTCCCTCGACAGGGTTTGGCTCCTATAATTCACCCCTCCACTTT
CASSPSTGFGSYNSPLHF
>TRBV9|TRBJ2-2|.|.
TGTGCCAGCACTGGGCAGGGCGGCGGCCCCGGGGAGCTGTTTTTT
CASTGQGGGPGELFF